This T cell receptor (beta chain) was captured in a study of T cell repertoires in cytomegalovirus infection. Study context: CMV infection and matching HLA type were both indicated by public TCR beta signatures.

Of note for this clonotype: Its antigen is still unknown.

TCRdb independently ran MiXCR on the reads; one entry per CDR3 protein. The data contain about 700,000 distinct CDR3 sequences, roughly a third of them seen just once; the ten biggest clones take up 18%. Trimming stripped 4 bases from V and 3 bases from J, with 14 bases between. The CDR3 is 15 amino acids. This clonotype was sampled from a human donor in good health (CMV status not recorded). Some clones in this sample may be carry-over from other donors' samples. The chain links TRBV12-3 or TRBV12-4 to TRBJ2-3; D might be TRBD1 or TRBD2, each matching 5 bases. The sequencing here drew on cultured PBMCs, taken from culture after CMV antigen stimulation. The CDR3 reads CASSSSTGWTDTQYF. The CDR3 DNA is TGTGCCAGCAGTTCTAGCACAGGTTGGACAGATACGCAGTATTTT.